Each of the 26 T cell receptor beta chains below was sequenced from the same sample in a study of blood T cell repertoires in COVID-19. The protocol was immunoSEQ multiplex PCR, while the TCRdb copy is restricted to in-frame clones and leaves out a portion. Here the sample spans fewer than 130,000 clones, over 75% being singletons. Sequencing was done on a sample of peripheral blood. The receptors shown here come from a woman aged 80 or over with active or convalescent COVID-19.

The CDR3, as DNA: TGCAGCGTGGGGCAAACTGGGGCCAACGTCCTGACTTTC. As protein: CSVGQTGANVLTF. The V gene is TRBV29-1, the J gene TRBJ2-6; D possibly corresponds to TRBD1 (5 bases). Germline-derived CDR1 and CDR2 are SQVTM and ANQGSEA. V lost 6 bases and J lost 2, with 8 bases in between. The length of the CDR3 is 13 residues. The full variable domain, with the rest looked up from reference TRBV29-1 and TRBJ2-6, is SAVISQKPSRDICQRGTSLTIQCQVDSQVTMMFWYRQQPGQSLTLIATANQGSEATYESGFVIDKFPISRPNLTFSTLTVSNMSPEDSSIYLCSVGQTGANVLTFGAGSRLTVL.

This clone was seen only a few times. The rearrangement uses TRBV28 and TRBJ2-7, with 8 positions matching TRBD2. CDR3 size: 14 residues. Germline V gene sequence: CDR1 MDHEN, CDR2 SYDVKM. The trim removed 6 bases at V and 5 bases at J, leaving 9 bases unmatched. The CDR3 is CASSLSGSGNEQYF. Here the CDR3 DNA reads TGTGCCAGCAGCCTGAGCGGGAGCGGTAACGAGCAGTACTTC. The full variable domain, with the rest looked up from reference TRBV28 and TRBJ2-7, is DVKVTQSSRYLVKRTGEKVFLECVQDMDHENMFWYRQDPGLGLRLIYFSYDVKMKEKGDIPEGYSVSREKKERFSLILESASTNQTSMYLCASSLSGSGNEQYFGPGTRLTVT.

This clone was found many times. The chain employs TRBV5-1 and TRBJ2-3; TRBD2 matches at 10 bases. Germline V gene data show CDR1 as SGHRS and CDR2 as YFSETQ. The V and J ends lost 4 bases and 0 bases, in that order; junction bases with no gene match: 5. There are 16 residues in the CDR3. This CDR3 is CASSAGLATSTDTQYF. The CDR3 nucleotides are TGCGCCAGCAGCGCGGGACTAGCGACTAGCACAGATACGCAGTATTTT.

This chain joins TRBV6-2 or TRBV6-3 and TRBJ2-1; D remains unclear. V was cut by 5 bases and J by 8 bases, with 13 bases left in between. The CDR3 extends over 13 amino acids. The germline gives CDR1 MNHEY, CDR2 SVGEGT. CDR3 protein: CASSRVNGDEQFF. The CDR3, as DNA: TGTGCCAGCAGTCGGGTAAACGGCGATGAGCAGTTCTTC.

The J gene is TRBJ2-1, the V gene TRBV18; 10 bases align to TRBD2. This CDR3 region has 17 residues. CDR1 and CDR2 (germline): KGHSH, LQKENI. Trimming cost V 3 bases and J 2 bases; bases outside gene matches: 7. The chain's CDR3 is CASSPRAGTSAYNEQFF. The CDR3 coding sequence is TGTGCCAGCTCACCCAGAGCCGGGACTAGCGCCTACAATGAGCAGTTCTTC.

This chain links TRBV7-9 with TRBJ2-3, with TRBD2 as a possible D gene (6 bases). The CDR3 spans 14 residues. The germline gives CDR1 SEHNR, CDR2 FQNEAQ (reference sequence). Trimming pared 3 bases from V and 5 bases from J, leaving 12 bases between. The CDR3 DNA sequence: TGTGCCAGCAGCTTCCTACTAGCCGGAGATACGCAGTATTTT. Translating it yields CASSFLLAGDTQYF.

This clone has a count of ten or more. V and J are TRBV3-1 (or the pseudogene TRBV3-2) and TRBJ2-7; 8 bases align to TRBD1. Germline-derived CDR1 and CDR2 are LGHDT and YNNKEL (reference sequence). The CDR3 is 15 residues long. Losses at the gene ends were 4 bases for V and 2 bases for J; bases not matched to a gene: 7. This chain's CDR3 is CASSLTGTGPYEQYF. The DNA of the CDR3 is TGTGCCAGCAGCCTCACCGGGACAGGCCCCTACGAGCAGTACTTC.

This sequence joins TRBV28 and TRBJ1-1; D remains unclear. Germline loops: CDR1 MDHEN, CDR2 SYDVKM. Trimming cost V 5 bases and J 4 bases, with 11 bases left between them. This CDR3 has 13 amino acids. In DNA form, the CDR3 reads TGTGCCAGCAGTACGCCCCTAGGCACTGAAGCTTTCTTT. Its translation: CASSTPLGTEAFF. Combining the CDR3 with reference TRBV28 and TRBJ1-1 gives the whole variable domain DVKVTQSSRYLVKRTGEKVFLECVQDMDHENMFWYRQDPGLGLRLIYFSYDVKMKEKGDIPEGYSVSREKKERFSLILESASTNQTSMYLCASSTPLGTEAFFGQGTRLTVV.

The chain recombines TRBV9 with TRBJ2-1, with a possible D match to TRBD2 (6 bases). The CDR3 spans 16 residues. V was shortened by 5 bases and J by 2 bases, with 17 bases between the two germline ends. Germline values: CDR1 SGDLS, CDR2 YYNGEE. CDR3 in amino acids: CASSSPPGLPYNEQFF. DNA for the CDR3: TGTGCCAGCAGTTCTCCCCCGGGACTTCCCTACAATGAGCAGTTCTTC.

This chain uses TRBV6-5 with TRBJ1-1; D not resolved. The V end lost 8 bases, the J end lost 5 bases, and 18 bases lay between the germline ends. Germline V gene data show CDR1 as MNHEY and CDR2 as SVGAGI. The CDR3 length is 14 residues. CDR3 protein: CASRLLQRVTEAFF. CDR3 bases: TGTGCCAGCCGTTTACTTCAACGAGTAACTGAAGCTTTCTTT.

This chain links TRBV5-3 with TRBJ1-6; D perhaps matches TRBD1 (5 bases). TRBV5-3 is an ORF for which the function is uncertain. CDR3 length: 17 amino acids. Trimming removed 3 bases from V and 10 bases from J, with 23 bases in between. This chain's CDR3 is CARSYNPRQNLESPLHF. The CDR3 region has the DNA TGTGCCAGAAGCTATAATCCAAGACAGAACCTGGAGTCACCCCTCCACTTT.

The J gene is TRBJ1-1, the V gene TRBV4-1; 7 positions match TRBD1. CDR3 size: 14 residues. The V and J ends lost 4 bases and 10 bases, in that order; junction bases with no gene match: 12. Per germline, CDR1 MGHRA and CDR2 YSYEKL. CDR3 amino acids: CASSRQGTQSRAFF. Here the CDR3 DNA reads TGCGCCAGCAGCCGACAGGGTACCCAGAGTAGAGCTTTCTTT.

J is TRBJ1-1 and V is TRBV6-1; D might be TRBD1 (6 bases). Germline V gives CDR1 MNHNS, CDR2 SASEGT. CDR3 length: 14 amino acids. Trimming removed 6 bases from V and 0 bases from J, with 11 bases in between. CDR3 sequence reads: CASRLSGVNTEAFF. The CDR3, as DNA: TGTGCCAGCAGGTTATCAGGGGTGAACACTGAAGCTTTCTTT.

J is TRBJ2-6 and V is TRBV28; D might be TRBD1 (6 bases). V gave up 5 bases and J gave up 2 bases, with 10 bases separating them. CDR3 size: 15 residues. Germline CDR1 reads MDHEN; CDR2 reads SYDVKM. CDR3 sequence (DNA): TGTGCCAGCAGTCTGTCAGGGGCTGGGGCCAACGTCCTGACTTTC. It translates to CASSLSGAGANVLTF.

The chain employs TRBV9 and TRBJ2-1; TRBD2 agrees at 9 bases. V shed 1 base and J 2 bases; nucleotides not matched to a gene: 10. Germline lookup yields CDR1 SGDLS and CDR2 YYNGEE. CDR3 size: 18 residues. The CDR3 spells CASSVSTPLAGTYNEQFF. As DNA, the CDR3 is TGTGCCAGCAGCGTATCCACGCCACTAGCGGGTACCTACAATGAGCAGTTCTTC.

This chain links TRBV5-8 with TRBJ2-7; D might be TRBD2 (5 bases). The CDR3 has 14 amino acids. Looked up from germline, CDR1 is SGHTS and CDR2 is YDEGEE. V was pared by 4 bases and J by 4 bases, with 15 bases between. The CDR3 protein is CASSRRGNIYEQYF. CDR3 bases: TGTGCCAGCAGCAGAAGAGGGAACATTTACGAGCAGTACTTC.

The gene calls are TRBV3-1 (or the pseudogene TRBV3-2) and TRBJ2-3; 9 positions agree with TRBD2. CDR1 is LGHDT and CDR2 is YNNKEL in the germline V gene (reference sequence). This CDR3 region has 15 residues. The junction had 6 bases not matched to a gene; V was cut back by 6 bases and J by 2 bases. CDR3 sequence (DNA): TGTGCCAGCAGGACTAGCGGACTTAACACAGATACGCAGTATTTT. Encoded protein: CASRTSGLNTDTQYF.

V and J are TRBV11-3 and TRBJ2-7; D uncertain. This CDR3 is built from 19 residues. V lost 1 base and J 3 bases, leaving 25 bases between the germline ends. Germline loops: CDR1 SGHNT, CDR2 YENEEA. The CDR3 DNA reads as TGTGCCAGCAGCTTAGCCTCCAGGTGGTCCGTCCGACCGGTCTACGAGCAGTACTTC. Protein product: CASSLASRWSVRPVYEQYF.

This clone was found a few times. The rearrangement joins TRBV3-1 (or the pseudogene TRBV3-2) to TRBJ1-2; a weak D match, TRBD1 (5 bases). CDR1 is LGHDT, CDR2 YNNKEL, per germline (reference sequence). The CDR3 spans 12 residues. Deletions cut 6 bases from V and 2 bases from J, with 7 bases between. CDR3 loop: CASSRQNYGYTF. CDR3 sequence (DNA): TGTGCCAGCAGTAGACAGAACTATGGCTACACCTTC.

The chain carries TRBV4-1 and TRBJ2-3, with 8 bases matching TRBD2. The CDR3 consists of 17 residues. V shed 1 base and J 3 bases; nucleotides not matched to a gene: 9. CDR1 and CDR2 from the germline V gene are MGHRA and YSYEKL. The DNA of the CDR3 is TGCGCCAGCAGCCAAGTCGGCCCGGGACTAGGGACAGATACGCAGTATTTT. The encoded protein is CASSQVGPGLGTDTQYF.

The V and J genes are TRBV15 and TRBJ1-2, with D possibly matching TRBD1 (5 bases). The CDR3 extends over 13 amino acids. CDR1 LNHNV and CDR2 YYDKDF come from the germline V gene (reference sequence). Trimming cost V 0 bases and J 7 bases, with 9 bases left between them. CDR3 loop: CATSREGVGGYTF. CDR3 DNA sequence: TGTGCCACCAGCAGAGAAGGGGTTGGTGGCTACACCTTC.

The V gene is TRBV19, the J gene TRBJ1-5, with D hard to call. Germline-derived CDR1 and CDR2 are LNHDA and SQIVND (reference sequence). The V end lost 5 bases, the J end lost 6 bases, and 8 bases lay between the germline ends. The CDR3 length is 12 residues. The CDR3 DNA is TGTGCCAGTAGTTTTGCGGCTCAGCCCCAGCATTTT. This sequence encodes CASSFAAQPQHF.

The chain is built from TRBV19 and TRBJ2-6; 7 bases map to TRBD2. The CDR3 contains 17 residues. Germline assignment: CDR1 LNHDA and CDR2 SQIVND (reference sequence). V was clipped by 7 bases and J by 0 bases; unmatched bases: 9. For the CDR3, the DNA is TGTGCCAGTACCCACCTGGGGGGGTTCTCTGGGGCCAACGTCCTGACTTTC. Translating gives CASTHLGGFSGANVLTF.

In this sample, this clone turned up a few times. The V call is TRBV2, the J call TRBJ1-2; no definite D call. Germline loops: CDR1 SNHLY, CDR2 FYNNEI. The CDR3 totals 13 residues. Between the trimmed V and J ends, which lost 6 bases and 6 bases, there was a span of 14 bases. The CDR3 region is CASSERGLHGYTF. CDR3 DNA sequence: TGTGCCAGCAGCGAGCGAGGGCTGCATGGCTACACCTTC.

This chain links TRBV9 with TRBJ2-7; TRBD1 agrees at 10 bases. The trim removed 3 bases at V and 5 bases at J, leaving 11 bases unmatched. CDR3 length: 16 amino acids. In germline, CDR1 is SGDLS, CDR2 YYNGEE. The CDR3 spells CASSAPPGQGIHEQYF. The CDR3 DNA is TGTGCCAGCAGCGCCCCCCCGGGACAGGGGATCCACGAGCAGTACTTC.

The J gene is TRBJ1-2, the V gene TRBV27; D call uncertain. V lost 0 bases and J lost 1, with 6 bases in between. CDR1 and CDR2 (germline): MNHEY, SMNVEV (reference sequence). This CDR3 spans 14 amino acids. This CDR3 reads CASSLSNSNYGYTF. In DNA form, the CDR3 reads TGTGCCAGCAGTTTATCTAACAGTAACTATGGCTACACCTTC.